This paragraph covers one T cell receptor (beta chain) sequence. The antigen is unknown. Donors in the study were healthy people who gave bone marrow. The data were taken from a study of cytomegalovirus exposure and HLA in healthy donors. Regarding the study as a whole: A later analysis found that most CMV-associated TCR beta chains appeared HLA-restricted. Later analysis identified a missense DCLRE1C variant that was linked to TCR beta V- and J-gene trimming.

Use of 60 Vbeta and 13 Jbeta primers characterized the PCR. Profiled with immunoSEQ multiplex PCR; TCRdb holds only in-frame clones, not every one. The table lists 100,000 to 120,000 clones, less than 85% of them singletons. CDR3 length equals 12 residues. Germline CDR1 and CDR2: SQVTM and ANQGSEA. The sample taken for sequencing was PBMCs. This TCR was recovered from a man aged 25-45 years in good health and CMV-seropositive. This chain uses TRBV29-1 with TRBJ2-5; D is uncertain. The DNA end is more similar to TRBJ2-7, so the J call may be wrong. The CDR3 DNA is TGCAGCGTTGAGACCGCCGACTACGAGCAGTACTTC. Its protein product is CSVETADYEQYF.